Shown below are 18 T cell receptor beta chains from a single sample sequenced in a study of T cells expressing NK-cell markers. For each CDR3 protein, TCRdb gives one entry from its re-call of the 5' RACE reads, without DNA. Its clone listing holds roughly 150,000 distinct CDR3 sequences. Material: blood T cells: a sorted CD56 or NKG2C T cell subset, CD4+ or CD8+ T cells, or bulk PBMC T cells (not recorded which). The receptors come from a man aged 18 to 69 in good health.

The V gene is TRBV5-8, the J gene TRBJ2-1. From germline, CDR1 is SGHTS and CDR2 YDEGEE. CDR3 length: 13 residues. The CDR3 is CASSLEPYNEQFF.

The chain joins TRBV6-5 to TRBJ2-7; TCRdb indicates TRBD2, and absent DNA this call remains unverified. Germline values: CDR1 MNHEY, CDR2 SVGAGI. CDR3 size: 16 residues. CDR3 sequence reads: CASSPSLAGDPYEQYF.

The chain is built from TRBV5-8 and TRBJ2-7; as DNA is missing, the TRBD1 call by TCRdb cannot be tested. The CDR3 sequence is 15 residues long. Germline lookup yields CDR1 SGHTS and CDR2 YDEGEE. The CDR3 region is CASSAAGTASYEQYF.

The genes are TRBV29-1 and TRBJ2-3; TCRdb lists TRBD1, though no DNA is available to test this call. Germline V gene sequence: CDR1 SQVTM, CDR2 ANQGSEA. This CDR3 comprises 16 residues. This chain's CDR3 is CSVENPTGKYTDTQYF.

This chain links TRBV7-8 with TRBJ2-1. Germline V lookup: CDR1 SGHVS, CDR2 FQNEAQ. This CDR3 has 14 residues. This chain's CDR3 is CASSLLHRYNEQFF.

The CDR3 loop is CASSHRTSNTGELFF. The genes are TRBV7-8 and TRBJ2-2; the TRBD2 assignment by TCRdb is unverifiable without DNA. Germline V gene lookup returns CDR1 SGHVS and CDR2 FQNEAQ. This CDR3 has 15 amino acids.

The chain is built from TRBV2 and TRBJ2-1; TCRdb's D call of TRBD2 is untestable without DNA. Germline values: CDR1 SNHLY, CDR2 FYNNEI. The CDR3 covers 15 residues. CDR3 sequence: CASSATSNPYNEQFF.

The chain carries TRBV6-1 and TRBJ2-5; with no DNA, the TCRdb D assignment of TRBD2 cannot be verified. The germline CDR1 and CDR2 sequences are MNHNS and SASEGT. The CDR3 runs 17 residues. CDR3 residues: CASSPGLAGDLQETQYF.

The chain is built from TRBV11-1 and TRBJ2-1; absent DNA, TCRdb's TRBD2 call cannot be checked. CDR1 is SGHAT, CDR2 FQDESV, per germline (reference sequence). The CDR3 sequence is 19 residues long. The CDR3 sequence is CASSLYQLSGSSSYNEQFF. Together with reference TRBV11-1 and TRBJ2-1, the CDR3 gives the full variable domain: EAEVAQSPRYKITEKSQAVAFWCDPISGHATLYWYRQILGQGPELLVQFQDESVVDDSQLPKDRFSAERLKGVDSTLKIQPAELGDSAMYLCASSLYQLSGSSSYNEQFFGPGTRLTVL.

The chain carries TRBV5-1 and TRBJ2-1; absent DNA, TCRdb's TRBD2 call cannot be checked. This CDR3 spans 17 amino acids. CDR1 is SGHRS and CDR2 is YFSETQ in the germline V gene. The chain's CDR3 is CASSPGTSGATYNEQFF. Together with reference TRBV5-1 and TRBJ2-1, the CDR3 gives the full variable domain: KAGVTQTPRYLIKTRGQQVTLSCSPISGHRSVSWYQQTPGQGLQFLFEYFSETQRNKGNFPGRFSGRQFSNSRSEMNVSTLELGDSALYLCASSPGTSGATYNEQFFGPGTRLTVL.

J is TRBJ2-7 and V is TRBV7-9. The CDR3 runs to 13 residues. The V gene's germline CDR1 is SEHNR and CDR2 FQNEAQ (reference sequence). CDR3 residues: CASSLHQDYEQYF.

CDR3: CASSEARGGRTITQYF. This chain connects TRBV2 to TRBJ2-3; checking the TCRdb D call of TRBD1 is not possible without DNA. CDR3 length: 16 residues. CDR1 and CDR2 from the germline V gene are SNHLY and FYNNEI.

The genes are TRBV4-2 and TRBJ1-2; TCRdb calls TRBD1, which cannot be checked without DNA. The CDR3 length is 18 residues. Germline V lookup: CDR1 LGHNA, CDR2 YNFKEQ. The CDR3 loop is CASSQATPWQGLNYGYTF.

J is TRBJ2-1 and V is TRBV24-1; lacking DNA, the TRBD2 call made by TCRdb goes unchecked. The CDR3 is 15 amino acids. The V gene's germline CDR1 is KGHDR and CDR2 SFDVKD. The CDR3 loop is CATSFGAGGLSEQFF.

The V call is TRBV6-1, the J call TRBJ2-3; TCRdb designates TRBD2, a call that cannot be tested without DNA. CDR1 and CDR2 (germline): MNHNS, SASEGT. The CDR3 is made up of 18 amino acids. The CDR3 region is CASSPGLAMTLSTDTQYF.

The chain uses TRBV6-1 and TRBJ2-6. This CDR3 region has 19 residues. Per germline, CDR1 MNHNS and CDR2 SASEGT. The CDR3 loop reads CASSENAQSVYSGANVLTF.

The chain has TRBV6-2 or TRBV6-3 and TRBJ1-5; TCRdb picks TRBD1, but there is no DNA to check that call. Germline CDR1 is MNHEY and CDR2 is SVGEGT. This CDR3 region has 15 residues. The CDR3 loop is CASSYNSWGDQPQHF.

Here the CDR3 reads CATDGTSGGGYNEQFF. The chain carries TRBV2 and TRBJ2-1; no DNA is available, so the TRBD2 call from TCRdb remains unchecked. The CDR3 extends over 16 amino acids. Germline CDR1 SNHLY, CDR2 FYNNEI.